This entry lists 21 T cell receptor beta chains sequenced from one sample in a study of regulatory T cells in long-lasting Graves disease. Arm-PCR of CDR3 regions and iRepertoire HTBI primers were used to build TCR beta libraries. Each CDR3 protein is one row after TCRdb ran MiXCR on the multiplex PCR reads. The table has about 470,000 distinct CDR3 sequences, less than 25% seen once. Time point of the sample: persistent/refractory GD, antithyroid drugs over 5 years with positive TRAb. The TCR library used RNA extracted from PBMCs. The sample in question was peripheral blood mononuclear cells (PBMCs), obtained when the disease was refractory, from a patient treated with antithyroid drugs. The receptors come from a female donor with Graves disease.

This clonotype was recorded many times. The V and J genes are TRBV2 and TRBJ2-7, with 9 bases identical to TRBD1. The CDR3 loop spans 13 amino acids. CDR1 and CDR2 from the germline V gene are SNHLY and FYNNEI. Trimming removed 8 bases from V and 6 bases from J; junction bases left unmatched: 8. The chain's CDR3 is CASQGQGFGEQYF. CDR3 DNA: TGTGCCAGCCAGGGACAGGGTTTTGGCGAGCAGTACTTC.

This clonotype was found many times. This rearrangement joins TRBV28 to TRBJ2-6; 7 nucleotides align to TRBD2. With 5 bases clipped from V and 0 bases from J, the junction kept 7 bases outside the gene matches. Germline V CDR1 and CDR2: MDHEN, SYDVKM. CDR3 length equals 17 residues. The DNA of the CDR3 is TGTGCCAGCAGTCCGGCGGGGGTAATCTCTGGGGCCAACGTCCTGACTTTC. It encodes CASSPAGVISGANVLTF.

Note on this clonotype: The junction departs from germline at one end; a sequencing error may be responsible. The chain carries TRBV7-3 and TRBJ1-5; 7 bases match TRBD1. Germline V CDR1 and CDR2: SGHTA, FQGTGA. CDR3 size: 15 residues. The CDR3 reads CASSLTNRGGQPQQF. CDR3 bases: TGTGCCAGCAGCTTAACGAACAGGGGCGGACAGCCCCAGCAGTTT.

At least ten counts were recorded for this clonotype. A read error may be the cause here, since a much bigger clone is one base away. The chain links TRBV6-2 or TRBV6-3 to TRBJ1-1; no clear D gene. The CDR3 runs 11 residues. CDR1 and CDR2 (germline): MNHEY, SVGEGT. The germline V and J ends were trimmed by 4 bases and 1 base, with 1 base remaining between them. CDR3 in DNA: TGTGCCAGCAGTTGGAACACTGAAGCTTTCTTT. Residues: CASSWNTEAFF.

This clonotype was counted a single time. DNA of the CDR3: TGTGCCAGCAGCCAAACCGGGACAGGGGTCCCCTACGAGCAGTACTTC. Residues: CASSQTGTGVPYEQYF. The rearrangement joins TRBV14 to TRBJ2-7; the match to TRBD1 covers 10 bases. Unmatched junction bases numbered 6, after V lost 2 bases and J lost 2 bases. The germline V gene encodes CDR1 SGHDN and CDR2 FVKESK. The CDR3 runs 16 residues.

This clonotype came up many times. The chain carries TRBV7-6 and TRBJ2-5; D not resolved. Germline loops: CDR1 SGHVS, CDR2 FNYEAQ. CDR3 size: 14 residues. V was trimmed by 1 base and J by 3 bases, leaving 9 bases between them. In DNA form, the CDR3 reads TGTGCCAGCAGCTTAGAAACCCCCAAAGAGACCCAGTACTTC. Translated, it gives CASSLETPKETQYF.

A few counts support this clonotype. The chain employs TRBV7-3 and TRBJ2-7; 8 nucleotides align to TRBD2. This CDR3 comprises 16 residues. Germline V gene sequence: CDR1 SGHTA, CDR2 FQGTGA. Losses at the gene ends were 5 bases for V and 0 bases for J; bases not matched to a gene: 9. Here the CDR3 reads CASSPRGREGSYEQYF. In nucleotides, the CDR3 is TGTGCCAGCAGCCCTCGAGGTCGGGAGGGCTCCTACGAGCAGTACTTC. The variable domain in full, completed from reference TRBV7-3 and TRBJ2-7, reads GAGVSQTPSNKVTEKGKYVELRCDPISGHTALYWYRQSLGQGPEFLIYFQGTGAADDSGLPNDRFFAVRPEGSVSTLKIQRTERGDSAVYLCASSPRGREGSYEQYFGPGTRLTVT.

This clonotype has just a few counts. The rearrangement links TRBV10-3 to TRBJ1-5; D uncertain. V lost 5 bases to trimming and J lost 8 bases, with 10 bases between them. The length of the CDR3 is 12 residues. Germline CDR1 and CDR2: ENHRY and SYGVKD. CDR3 sequence: CAISTEEKPQHF. DNA for the CDR3: TGTGCCATCAGTACCGAAGAGAAGCCCCAGCATTTT.

The V call is TRBV7-3, the J call TRBJ2-3, with D maybe TRBD1 (5 bases). Germline V gene sequence: CDR1 SGHTA, CDR2 FQGTGA. Deletions cut 3 bases from V and 0 bases from J, with 10 bases between. The CDR3 is 15 residues long. CDR3 DNA: TGTGCCAGCAGCTTTTGGGGCAGGAGCACAGATACGCAGTATTTT. Protein product: CASSFWGRSTDTQYF.

V gene TRBV6-6 combines with J gene TRBJ2-7; possibly TRBD1 or TRBD2 for D (5 bases each). Germline V gives CDR1 MNHNY, CDR2 SVGAGI (reference sequence). There are 15 residues in the CDR3. Trimming pared 0 bases from V and 0 bases from J, leaving 9 bases between. The CDR3 is CASSYSVGASYEQYF. In DNA form, the CDR3 reads TGTGCCAGCAGTTACTCGGTCGGGGCCTCCTACGAGCAGTACTTC.

This clonotype was seen a handful of times. The chain links TRBV24-1 to TRBJ2-2; 7 nucleotides line up with TRBD2. This CDR3 spans 14 amino acids. The trim removed 5 bases at V and 6 bases at J, leaving 5 bases unmatched. Germline CDR1 KGHDR, CDR2 SFDVKD. CDR3 region: CATSVYAGAGELFF. In nucleotides, the CDR3 is TGTGCCACCAGTGTTTACGCGGGAGCCGGGGAGCTGTTTTTT.

A few counts support this clonotype. This chain connects TRBV28 to TRBJ1-5, with no clear D. This CDR3 comprises 14 residues. Germline loops: CDR1 MDHEN, CDR2 SYDVKM. Trimming cost V 2 bases and J 9 bases, with 14 bases left between them. The CDR3 here is CASSLGDGFRPQHF. The CDR3 DNA reads TGTGCCAGCAGTTTAGGGGATGGTTTTCGGCCCCAGCATTTT.

The chain couples TRBV20-1 to TRBJ2-2; 7 bases fit TRBD1. The CDR3 runs to 19 residues. V lost 2 bases to trimming and J lost 0 bases; unmatched junction nucleotides: 15. Germline values: CDR1 DFQATT, CDR2 SNEGSKA (reference sequence). Here the CDR3 reads CSARFPRGLKTTNTGELFF. CDR3 coding DNA: TGCAGTGCTAGATTCCCTAGGGGGCTAAAGACAACGAACACCGGGGAGCTGTTTTTT.

This clonotype was seen a few times. This chain connects TRBV6-1 to TRBJ1-1; D is unclear. The CDR3 sequence is 14 residues long. The germline V gene encodes CDR1 MNHNS and CDR2 SASEGT. V was shortened by 6 bases and J by 0 bases, with 11 bases between the two germline ends. This CDR3 is CASRMTSLNTEAFF. CDR3 DNA sequence: TGTGCCAGCAGGATGACAAGTCTGAACACTGAAGCTTTCTTT.

This clonotype was counted at least ten times. CDR3 DNA sequence: TGTGCCATCAGTATGGGACAGGGCAATCAGCCCCAGCATTTT. Translating gives CAISMGQGNQPQHF. The J gene is TRBJ1-5, the V gene TRBV10-3; 8 nucleotides match TRBD1. This CDR3 has 14 residues. Germline loops: CDR1 ENHRY, CDR2 SYGVKD. Losses at the gene ends were 5 bases for V and 2 bases for J; bases not matched to a gene: 2.

This clonotype was recorded a few times. The chain has TRBV9 and TRBJ2-2; D may be TRBD1 (6 bases). CDR3 length equals 15 residues. Germline CDR1 and CDR2: SGDLS and YYNGEE. V lost 5 bases to trimming and J lost 2 bases, with 13 bases between them. CDR3 in amino acids: CASRGGRANTGELFF. In DNA form, the CDR3 reads TGTGCCAGCAGAGGGGGACGGGCTAACACCGGGGAGCTGTTTTTT.

This clonotype was seen at least ten times. The V call is TRBV12-3 or TRBV12-4, the J call TRBJ1-2; 7 bases match TRBD1. After removal of 1 base from V and 8 bases from J, the junction contained 4 bases not matched to a gene. This CDR3 is built from 13 residues. The CDR3 spells CASSLGQGGGYTF. Written as DNA, the CDR3 is TGTGCCAGCAGTTTAGGACAGGGAGGAGGCTACACCTTC.

This clonotype was picked up a small number of times. This sequence joins TRBV9 and TRBJ2-7; 10 bases map to TRBD2. Germline-derived CDR1 and CDR2 are SGDLS and YYNGEE. CDR3 length equals 15 residues. J gave up 0 bases and V 5 bases, and 5 bases lay outside the gene matches. In DNA form, the CDR3 reads TGTGCCAGCAGTCGGAGCGGGAGGGCCTCCTACGAGCAGTACTTC. Encoded protein: CASSRSGRASYEQYF.

The table lists this clonotype with many counts. This sequence joins TRBV2 and TRBJ1-2; D remains ambiguous. This CDR3 spans 14 amino acids. Germline CDR1 SNHLY, CDR2 FYNNEI. Trimming shortened V by 7 bases and J by 0 bases, and 12 bases separated the two germline ends. The CDR3: CASTDLVSNYGYTF. For the CDR3, the DNA is TGTGCCAGCACCGACTTGGTTTCTAACTATGGCTACACCTTC.

This clonotype has just a few counts. This rearrangement joins TRBV27 to TRBJ2-2; 9 nucleotides agree with TRBD2. Germline V lookup: CDR1 MNHEY, CDR2 SMNVEV (reference sequence). The CDR3 covers 16 residues. After removal of 5 bases from V and 2 bases from J, the junction contained 6 bases not matched to a gene. The CDR3 nucleotides read TGTGCCAGCAGTCGCCGACTAGCGGAAAACACCGGGGAGCTGTTTTTT. Translation gives CASSRRLAENTGELFF.

This clonotype was counted a few times. The chain has TRBV6-1 and TRBJ2-3, with unresolved D. This CDR3 is 16 amino acids long. CDR1 MNHNS and CDR2 SASEGT come from the germline V gene. Trimming removed 0 bases from V and 0 bases from J, with 10 bases in between. CDR3 sequence: CASSEASGISTDTQYF. The CDR3, as DNA: TGTGCCAGCAGTGAAGCGTCTGGGATCAGCACAGATACGCAGTATTTT.